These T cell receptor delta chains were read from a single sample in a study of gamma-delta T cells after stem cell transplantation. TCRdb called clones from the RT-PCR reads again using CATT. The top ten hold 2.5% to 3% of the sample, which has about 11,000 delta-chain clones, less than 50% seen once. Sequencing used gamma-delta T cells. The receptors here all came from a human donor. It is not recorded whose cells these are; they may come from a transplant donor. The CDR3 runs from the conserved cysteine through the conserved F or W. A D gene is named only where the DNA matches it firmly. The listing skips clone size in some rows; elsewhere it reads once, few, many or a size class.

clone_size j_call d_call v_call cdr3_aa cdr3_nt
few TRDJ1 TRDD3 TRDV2 CACDTEWGIRRGTDKLIF TGTGCCTGTGACACCGAGTGGGGGATACGCCGTGGGACCGATAAACTCATCTTT
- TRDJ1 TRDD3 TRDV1 CAIGGPDKALFGRYWGIRGDKLIF TGTGCTATTGGGGGGCCTGATAAGGCCTTATTCGGTCGGTACTGGGGGATACGCGGGGATAAACTCATCTTT
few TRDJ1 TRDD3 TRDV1 CALGERVTGRLVLGNTPQYTDKLIF TGTGCTCTTGGGGAACGGGTGACAGGGCGTCTCGTACTGGGGAATACCCCTCAGTACACCGATAAACTCATCTTT
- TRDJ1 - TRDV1 CASGGAFRQEYTDKLIF TGTGCTAGTGGGGGCGCCTTCAGACAGGAGTACACCGATAAACTCATCTTT
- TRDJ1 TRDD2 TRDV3 CASTVLPLPLFTDTLIF TGTGCCTCCACCGTCCTTCCTCTGCCCCTCTTCACCGATACACTCATCTTT
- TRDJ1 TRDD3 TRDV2 CACTPRHAGGYSLGEPYTDKLIF TGTGCCTGCACCCCTCGGCATGCTGGGGGATATTCATTGGGAGAACCGTACACCGATAAACTCATCTTT
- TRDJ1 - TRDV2 CACDTPGTTDKLIF TGTGCCTGTGACACACCGGGGACGACCGATAAACTCATCTTT
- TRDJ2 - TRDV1 CALGDPAPSPRVGDGGSTAQLFF TGTGCTCTTGGGGACCCCGCCCCTTCCCCACGTGTGGGAGATGGGGGTTCGACAGCACAACTCTTCTTT
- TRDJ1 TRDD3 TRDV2 CACDTWGISDKLIF TGTGCCTGTGACACCTGGGGGATAAGCGATAAACTCATCTTT
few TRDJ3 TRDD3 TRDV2 CACDKSTGGSSWDTRQMFF TGTGCCTGTGACAAAAGTACTGGGGGGAGCTCCTGGGACACTCGACAGATGTTTTTC
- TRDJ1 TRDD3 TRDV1 CALGIRAVLGDRSTDKLIF TGTGCTCTTGGGATCCGTGCTGTACTGGGGGATAGGAGCACCGATAAACTCATCTTT
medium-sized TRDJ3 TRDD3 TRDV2 CACDTLLGDTRSWDTRQMFF TGTGCCTGTGACACTTTACTGGGGGATACGCGTTCCTGGGACACCCGACAGATGTTTTTC
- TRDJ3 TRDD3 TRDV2 CACDSVLGASSSWDTRQMFF TGTGCCTGTGACTCCGTACTGGGGGCCTCCAGCTCCTGGGACACCCGCCAGATGTTTTTC
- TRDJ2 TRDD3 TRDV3 CAFKEYWGIPAAQLFF TGTGCCTTTAAGGAGTACTGGGGGATACCGGCAGCACAACTCTTCTTT
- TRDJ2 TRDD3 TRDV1 CALGDKPYWGILLRVTAQLFF TGTGCTCTTGGGGATAAACCTTACTGGGGGATACTTTTAAGAGTAACAGCACAACTCTTCTTT
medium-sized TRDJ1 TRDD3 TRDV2 CACFTGGYGPDKLIF TGTGCCTGCTTCACTGGGGGATACGGACCCGATAAACTCATCTTT
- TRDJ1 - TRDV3 CASPTLGGYTVTDKLIF TGTGCCTCTCCCACCCTAGGAGGATACACGGTGACCGATAAACTCATCTTT
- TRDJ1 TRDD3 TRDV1 CALGGSTTGGWNTDKLIF TGTGCTCTTGGGGGATCTACGACTGGGGGATGGAACACCGATAAACTCATCTTT
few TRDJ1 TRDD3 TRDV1 CALGERYRWDTAYTDKLIF TGTGCTCTTGGGGAACGATACCGTTGGGATACGGCCTACACCGATAAACTCATCTTT
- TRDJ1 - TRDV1 CALGEFPAKGELKLIF TGTGCTCTTGGGGAATTTCCCGCCAAGGGGGAATTGAAACTCATCTTT
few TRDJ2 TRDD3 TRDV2 CACDTATTLLGDQATAQLFF TGTGCCTGTGACACCGCAACGACCTTACTGGGGGATCAAGCGACAGCACAACTCTTCTTC
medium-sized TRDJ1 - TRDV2 CACDTVGYTDKLIF TGTGCCTGTGACACCGTGGGCTACACCGATAAACTCATCTTT
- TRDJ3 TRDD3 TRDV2 CACDITVGYSWYTLQMFF TGTGCCTGTGACATTACTGTGGGATACTCCTGGTACACCCTACAGATGTTTTTC
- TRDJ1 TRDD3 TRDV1 CALGGIQNHRRGIDTDKLIF TGTGCTCTTGGGGGGATTCAAAACCACCGAAGGGGGATAGACACCGATAAACTCATCTTT
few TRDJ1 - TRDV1 CALGELRYRPYTYGYTDELIF TGTGCTCTTGGGGAACTCCGATATCGACCCTACACATACGGGTACACCGATGAACTCATCTTT
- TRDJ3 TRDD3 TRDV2 CACDTWGTPGSWDTRQMFF TGTGCCTGTGACACCTGGGGGACCCCTGGCTCCTGGGACACCCGACAGATGTTTTTC
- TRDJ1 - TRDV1 CALGEAFLRLGTTDKLIF TGTGCTCTTGGGGAGGCCTTCCTAAGACTGGGGACAACCGATAAACTCATCTTT
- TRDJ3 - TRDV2 CACDLVLGSISLDTRQMFF TGTGCCTGTGACCTCGTCCTGGGGTCCATCTCCTTGGACACCCGACAGATGTTTTTC
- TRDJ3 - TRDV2 CACESDWVWRRPWDTRQRFF TGTGCCTGTGAGTCCGACTGGGTTTGGAGAAGGCCCTGGGACACCCGACAGAGGTTTTTC
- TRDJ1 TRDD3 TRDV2 CACAYWGTNYTDKLIF TGTGCCTGTGCCTACTGGGGTACCAACTACACCGATAAACTCATCTTT
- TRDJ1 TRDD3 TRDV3 CALTTDPGGPLNTDKLIF TGTGCCTTAACGACCGACCCTGGGGGACCCCTGAACACCGATAAACTCATCTTT
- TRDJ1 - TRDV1 CALGASEPFLLGIRYGSYTDKLIF TGTGCTCTTGGGGCATCTGAGCCCTTCCTACTGGGGATACGCTACGGGTCCTACACCGATAAACTCATCTTT
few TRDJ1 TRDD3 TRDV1 CALGEPPRGRYWGIDKLIF TGTGCTCTTGGGGAACCACCGCGGGGGAGGTACTGGGGGATAGATAAACTCATCTTT
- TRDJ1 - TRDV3 CAFGLPSRGSITDKLIF TGTGCCTTCGGCCTGCCTTCCCGCGGCTCTATCACCGATAAACTCATCTTT
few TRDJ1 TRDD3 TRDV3 CAFIHFYGTGGFADKLIF TGTGCCTTTATCCATTTCTACGGTACTGGGGGATTTGCCGATAAACTCATCTTT
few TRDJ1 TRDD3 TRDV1 CALGAQLPTWLTGGSYTDKLIF TGTGCTCTTGGGGCACAACTTCCTACGTGGTTGACTGGGGGATCGTACACCGATAAACTCATCTTT
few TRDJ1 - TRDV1 CALGEEWGLGGDTDKLIF TGTGCTCTTGGGGAAGAATGGGGTTTAGGGGGAGATACCGATAAACTCATCTTT
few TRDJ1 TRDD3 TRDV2 CACDTWGSDKLIF TGTGCCTGTGACACCTGGGGGAGCGATAAACTCATCTTT
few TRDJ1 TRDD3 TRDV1 CALGDPYYVFTLLGDTPYTDKLIF TGTGCTCTTGGGGACCCATACTACGTGTTCACGCTACTGGGGGATACTCCGTACACCGATAAACTCATCTTT
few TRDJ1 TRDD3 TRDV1 CALGPRTGGYPYTDKLIF TGTGCTCTTGGGCCACGTACTGGGGGGTACCCGTACACCGATAAACTCATCTTT
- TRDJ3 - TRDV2 CACDTVGSTSWDTRQMFF TGTGCCTGTGACACCGTGGGATCCACCTCCTGGGACACCCGACAGATGTTTTTC
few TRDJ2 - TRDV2 CACDRRDPSPTAQLFF TGTGCCTGTGACAGGCGGGATCCCTCTCCAACAGCACAACTCTTCTTT
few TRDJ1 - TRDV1 CALGELGFYTDKLIF TGTGCTCTTGGGGAACTGGGTTTTTACACCGATAAACTCATCTTT
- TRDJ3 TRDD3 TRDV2 CACDSYWGIPYSWDTRQMFF TGTGCCTGTGACTCGTACTGGGGGATCCCGTACTCCTGGGACACCCGACAGATGTTTTTC
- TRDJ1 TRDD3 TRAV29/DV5 CAAKTPTGGHTDKLIF TGTGCAGCAAAAACTCCTACTGGGGGACACACCGATAAACTCATCTTT
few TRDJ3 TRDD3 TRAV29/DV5 CAAIKYPSYPLGYWGIPSPWDTRQMFF TGTGCAGCAATCAAATATCCTTCCTACCCCTTAGGGTACTGGGGGATACCGAGCCCCTGGGACACCCGACAGATGTTTTTC
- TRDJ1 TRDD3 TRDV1 CALGDSSQSPPRGIVANPNKLIF TGTGCTCTTGGGGATTCCTCCCAATCCCCTCCGAGGGGGATCGTAGCCAACCCTAATAAACTCATCTTT
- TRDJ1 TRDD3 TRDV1 CALAKRGWGIRKTDKLIF TGTGCTCTTGCGAAAAGGGGCTGGGGGATACGAAAAACCGATAAACTCATCTTT
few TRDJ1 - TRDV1 CALGELGLAFPLYWGPYTDKLIF TGTGCTCTTGGGGAACTAGGGTTGGCCTTCCCCCTGTACTGGGGCCCCTACACCGATAAACTCATCTTT
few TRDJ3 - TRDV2 CACDKVGISRDTRQMFF TGTGCCTGTGACAAGGTAGGAATATCCCGGGACACCCGACAGATGTTTTTC
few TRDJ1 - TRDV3 CAFSLPLLGYTDKLIF TGTGCCTTTAGCCTTCCCTTACTGGGGTACACCGATAAACTCATCTTT
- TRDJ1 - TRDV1 CARHVGTDKLIF TGTGCCCGCCACGTGGGGACCGATAAACTCATCTTT
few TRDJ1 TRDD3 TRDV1 CALGELRTPGDSDKLIF TGTGCTCTTGGGGAACTTAGGACTCCGGGGGATTCCGATAAACTCATCTTT
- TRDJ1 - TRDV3 CASPPPSVRGKPHTDKLIF TGTGCCTCCCCCCCACCCTCTGTACGGGGGAAACCCCACACCGATAAACTCATCTTT
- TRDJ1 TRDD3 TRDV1 CALGELGHDVLCGIHYADKLIF TGTGCTCTTGGGGAACTAGGACACGATGTTCTCTGTGGGATACATTACGCCGATAAACTCATCTTT
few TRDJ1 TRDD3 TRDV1 CALGELWPQIPLLGDTKNTYTDKLIF TGTGCTCTTGGGGAACTATGGCCCCAGATCCCTTTACTGGGGGATACGAAAAACACGTACACCGATAAACTCATCTTT
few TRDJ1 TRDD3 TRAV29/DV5 CAASARFLSLPPYWGSYTDKLIF TGTGCAGCAAGCGCCCGCTTCCTCAGCCTTCCCCCGTACTGGGGGTCGTACACCGATAAACTCATCTTT
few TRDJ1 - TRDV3 CAFLAGWAYYTDKLIF TGTGCCTTTTTGGCCGGGTGGGCTTATTACACCGATAAACTCATCTTT
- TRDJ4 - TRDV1 CALGELRPTITGLFPRPLIF TGTGCTCTTGGGGAACTAAGGCCTACCATTACTGGACTGTTTCCCAGACCCCTGATCTTT
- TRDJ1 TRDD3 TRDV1 CAIGELITSITGGYMLSRTDKLIF TGTGCTATTGGGGAACTAATCACCTCCATTACTGGGGGATACATGCTTAGTCGGACCGATAAACTCATCTTT